These 26 T cell receptor beta chains came from one sample sequenced in a study of tumor and adjacent non-tumor tissue in lung cancer. RNA was extracted from bulk tissue without any cell sorting. The normal lung tissue was taken more than 3 cm from the tumor edge. TCRbeta libraries were built with three rounds of nested PCR, modified from ARM-PCR. TCRdb processed the multiplex PCR reads anew with MiXCR; each CDR3 protein has one entry. This table has around 82,000 distinct CDR3 sequences, about 82% appearing once. What was sequenced was distant non-tumor lung tissue. The source is a man in his 60s with non-small cell lung cancer.

Worth noting for this clonotype: This could be a read error, since a much larger clone is one nucleotide away. The rearrangement links TRBV7-9 to TRBJ1-4; TRBD1 matches at 7 bases. The CDR3 length is 15 residues. CDR1 is SEHNR, CDR2 FQNEAQ, per germline (reference sequence). V lost 7 bases and J lost 0; bases outside the gene matches: 5. CDR3 nucleotides: TGTGCCAGCAACTCCGGACAGGCAACTAATGAAAAACTGTTTTTT. The encoded protein is CASNSGQATNEKLFF.

This clonotype was seen many times. The gene calls are TRBV5-6 and TRBJ2-2; D may be TRBD1 (5 bases). CDR1 and CDR2 from the germline V gene are SGHDT and YYEEEE. The CDR3 runs 14 residues. Trimming pared 3 bases from V and 3 bases from J, leaving 9 bases between. CDR3 protein: CASSSLQDTGELFF. In DNA form, the CDR3 reads TGTGCCAGCAGCTCCCTACAGGACACCGGGGAGCTGTTTTTT.

The chain carries TRBV5-4 and TRBJ2-3, with 9 bases fitting TRBD2. V lost 8 bases and J lost 5; bases outside the gene matches: 9. The CDR3 extends over 14 amino acids. CDR1 is SGHNT and CDR2 is YYREEE in the germline V gene (reference sequence). CDR3 amino acids: CASGSGRYIDTQYF. CDR3 nucleotides: TGTGCCAGTGGAAGCGGGAGGTACATAGATACGCAGTATTTT.

Details on this clonotype: The junction departs from germline at one end; a sequencing error may be responsible. This chain links TRBV11-2 with TRBJ1-1; D is undetermined. The germline CDR1 and CDR2 sequences are SGHAT and FQNNGV. The CDR3 covers 14 residues. The CDR3 loop reads CTSTLVGGDTEAFF. CDR3 bases: TGTACCAGCACCTTAGTCGGTGGGGACACTGAAGCTTTCTTT.

The chain has TRBV12-3 or TRBV12-4 and TRBJ1-5; no reliable D call. The CDR3 spans 14 residues. V was pared by 5 bases and J by 9 bases, with 17 bases between. The CDR3 protein is CASSPSRGGRPQHF. The CDR3 DNA reads TGTGCCAGCAGTCCCTCCCGGGGAGGTCGGCCCCAGCATTTT.

This rearrangement joins TRBV6-2 or TRBV6-3 to TRBJ1-1; no firm D call. The CDR3 is 13 amino acids. Germline values: CDR1 MNHEY, CDR2 SVGEGT. The V and J ends lost 7 bases and 4 bases respectively, with 13 bases between them. This chain's CDR3 is CASKNKGRTEAFF. CDR3 coding DNA: TGTGCCAGCAAGAATAAAGGGCGCACTGAAGCTTTCTTT.

This sequence joins TRBV20-1 and TRBJ1-5; unclear D gene. V was shortened by 3 bases and J by 9 bases, with 15 bases between the two germline ends. The CDR3 runs to 13 residues. Germline CDR1 reads DFQATT; CDR2 reads SNEGSKA (reference sequence). The CDR3 nucleotides read TGCAGTGCTAGGGACGGGCCAAAACGGCCCCAGCATTTT. Its translation: CSARDGPKRPQHF.

Details on this clonotype: In this CDR3 the conserved last residue, phenylalanine or tryptophan, is missing, so a read error is likely. V and J are TRBV5-4 and TRBJ2-5; D remains unclear. The germline V gene encodes CDR1 SGHNT and CDR2 YYREEE (reference sequence). The CDR3 covers 14 residues. CDR3 in amino acids: CASRVDLYQVTQYI. CDR3 nucleotide sequence: TGTGCCAGTAGGGTTGACCTGTACCAAGTGACCCAGTACATC.

The rearrangement uses TRBV5-4 and TRBJ1-5, with D possibly being TRBD1 (5 bases). The germline V gene encodes CDR1 SGHNT and CDR2 YYREEE (reference sequence). CDR3 length: 15 residues. The V end was cut by 4 bases, the J end by 1 base, with 12 bases between. The CDR3 loop is CASSVSGGSNQPQHF. In DNA, the CDR3 is TGTGCCAGCAGCGTTTCTGGGGGAAGCAATCAGCCCCAGCATTTT.

Concerning this clonotype: A junction boundary mismatches the germline segment, possibly from a read error. The CDR3 nucleotides read TGCAGTGTTAGAGATCAACAGGGGGATGGGCAGCCCCCGCATTTT. It is translated as CSVRDQQGDGQPPHF. The chain combines TRBV20-1 with TRBJ1-5; the match to TRBD1 covers 8 bases. Germline values: CDR1 DFQATT, CDR2 SNEGSKA (reference sequence). CDR3 size: 15 residues.

This clonotype was seen a single time. This CDR3 fails to terminate in the conserved phenylalanine or tryptophan, so it likely reflects a read error. The CDR3 loop is CASKNNFYEQYL. For the CDR3, the DNA is TGTGCCAGCAAGAACAACTTCTACGAGCAGTACTTA. V is TRBV28 and J is TRBJ2-7; no definite D call. The germline CDR1 and CDR2 sequences are MDHEN and SYDVKM. Between the trimmed V and J ends, which lost 7 bases and 3 bases, there was a span of 10 bases. This CDR3 has 12 amino acids.

This chain connects TRBV6-4 to TRBJ2-2; possible D gene TRBD2, 5 bases. Trimming stripped 3 bases from V and 7 bases from J, with 18 bases between. In germline, CDR1 is MRHNA, CDR2 SNTAGT. This CDR3 has 16 residues. In DNA form, the CDR3 reads TGTGCCAGCAGTGAAGTGGGAAGGGAGATCATCGGGGAGCTGTTTTTT. Translating gives CASSEVGREIIGELFF.

To note about this clonotype: Germline and junction disagree at one end, which may indicate a read error. The rearrangement links TRBV11-2 to TRBJ2-5, with 7 bases lining up with TRBD1. Looked up from germline, CDR1 is SGHAT and CDR2 is FQNNGV. The CDR3 sequence is 14 residues long. The CDR3: CVINSGQVLEIQYF. The CDR3 DNA sequence: TGTGTCATCAACTCCGGACAGGTTCTGGAGATCCAGTACTTC. Full variable domain (rest looked up from reference TRBV11-2 and TRBJ2-5): EAGVAQSPRYKIIEKRQSVAFWCNPISGHATLYWYQQILGQGPKLLIQFQNNGVVDDSQLPKDRFSAERLKGVDSTLKIQPAKLEDSAVYLCVINSGQVLEIQYFGPGTRLLVL.

The chain links TRBV11-3 to TRBJ2-3; D unresolved. The V gene's germline CDR1 is SGHNT and CDR2 YENEEA. The V end lost 0 bases, the J end lost 7 bases, and 14 bases lay between the germline ends. The CDR3 is 15 residues long. The CDR3 coding sequence is TGTGCCAGCAGCTTAGACTCCCCCCCGGCGAATACGCAGTATTTT. Its protein product is CASSLDSPPANTQYF.

The chain couples TRBV4-3 to TRBJ1-1; D ambiguous. The CDR3 runs 17 residues. V dropped 0 bases and J dropped 4 bases, with 18 bases sitting between them. CDR1 and CDR2 from the germline V gene are LGHNA and YSLEER. This chain's CDR3 is CASSQDVPGIPGTEAFF. CDR3 sequence (DNA): TGCGCCAGCAGCCAAGACGTTCCGGGCATCCCGGGCACTGAAGCTTTCTTT.

Turning to this clonotype: A read error may account for a junction end that differs from germline. CDR3 in amino acids: CVTKGTRDRAREQYF. CDR3 nucleotide sequence: TGTGTCACCAAGGGGACGAGGGACAGAGCGCGCGAGCAGTATTTC. The chain is built from TRBV6-5 and TRBJ2-7, with 7 bases matching TRBD1. Germline values: CDR1 MNHEY, CDR2 SVGAGI. The CDR3 runs 15 residues.

The chain has TRBV6-2 or TRBV6-3 and TRBJ2-1; 7 bases fit TRBD2. The germline V gene encodes CDR1 MNHEY and CDR2 SVGEGT. CDR3 length: 17 amino acids. The V segment lost 0 bases and the J segment 8 bases; nucleotides outside the gene matches: 13. DNA of the CDR3: TGTGCCAGCAGTTACTCCCTGGGAACGGGAGGCGTGTATGAGCAGTTCTTC. Translated: CASSYSLGTGGVYEQFF.

In regard to this clonotype: Mismatch with germline at one junction end may stem from a read error. The CDR3 spells CACSQTPGSRNTQYF. The CDR3, as DNA: TGCGCCTGCAGCCAAACACCGGGATCTCGGAATACGCAGTATTTT. V usage is TRBV4-3 and J usage is TRBJ2-3, with D possibly being TRBD2 (5 bases). The CDR3 has 15 residues. Germline V gene sequence: CDR1 LGHNA, CDR2 YSLEER.

This clonotype was recorded a few times. A much bigger clone sits one base away, suggesting this may be a read error. This chain uses TRBV24-1 with TRBJ2-1; 11 positions match TRBD2. Germline V gene lookup returns CDR1 KGHDR and CDR2 SFDVKD. The CDR3 has 15 amino acids. The ends lost 6 bases at V and 5 bases at J; junction bases unmatched: 5. The CDR3 sequence is CATSNPGLADNEQFF. The CDR3 nucleotides read TGTGCCACCAGTAACCCGGGACTAGCGGACAATGAGCAGTTCTTC.

V and J are TRBV6-1 and TRBJ2-2; TRBD1 matches at 7 bases. The CDR3 loop spans 14 amino acids. Germline V gives CDR1 MNHNS, CDR2 SASEGT. J gave up 1 base and V 11 bases, and 7 bases lay outside the gene matches. CDR3 in amino acids: CAGHRDRNTGELFF. As DNA, the CDR3 is TGTGCCGGACACCGGGACAGGAACACCGGGGAGCTGTTTTTT.

This clonotype was recorded only once. This is likely a read error, given that the CDR3 carries no conserved phenylalanine or tryptophan at its end. Because the CDR3's place on the DNA is in doubt, the DNA is left out and the CDR3 is given as listed by TCRdb. The gene calls are TRBV6-1 and TRBJ2-5; the table assigns TRBD2, which was not confirmed against the DNA. Germline CDR1 MNHNS, CDR2 SASEGT. The CDR3 sequence runs 15 residues, both termini included. The CDR3 loop is CASSPPPPSSETQYL.

A word on this clonotype: A single base separates this from a much larger clone, so it may be a read error. The chain has TRBV6-5 and TRBJ1-3; 9 bases are a match to TRBD1. From germline, CDR1 is MNHEY and CDR2 SVGAGI. The CDR3 extends over 14 amino acids. The CDR3 loop reads CVSSWDRDGNTIYF. For the CDR3, the DNA is TGTGTCAGCAGTTGGGACAGGGACGGAAACACCATATATTTT.

As for this clonotype: At one of its ends the junction is not consistent with the germline gene, which may arise from a read error. The chain recombines TRBV20-1 with TRBJ1-3, with D uncertain. CDR3 length equals 16 residues. CDR1 is DFQATT, CDR2 SNEGSKA, per germline (reference sequence). CDR3 sequence (DNA): TGTAATGCTAGAGATCAGAGGAGTGCCTCTGGAAACACCATATATTTT. This encodes CNARDQRSASGNTIYF.

This clonotype was counted only a few times. The CDR3 DNA sequence: TGTGCCACCAGTGATTTCCAGAACACAGATACGCAGTATTTT. Amino acids: CATSDFQNTDTQYF. The V and J genes are TRBV24-1 and TRBJ2-3; D remains ambiguous. Germline V gives CDR1 KGHDR, CDR2 SFDVKD. The CDR3 spans 14 residues. Trimming cost V 1 base and J 2 bases, with 6 bases left between them.

As regards this clonotype: Sequence at one end of the junction differs from germline and may be a read error. The V and J genes are TRBV24-1 and TRBJ1-5; D gene unclear. Germline loops: CDR1 KGHDR, CDR2 SFDVKD. The CDR3 consists of 14 residues. The CDR3 DNA reads as TGTGCCACAAGTGAAGGTTCTAGCCATCAGCCCCAACATTTT. As protein: CATSEGSSHQPQHF.

Notes on this clonotype: A read error may produce the germline difference seen at one junction end. This chain links TRBV4-2 with TRBJ1-1; possibly TRBD1 for D (6 bases). This CDR3 contains 16 residues. Germline CDR1 and CDR2: LGHNA and YNFKEQ. DNA for the CDR3: TGTGCCGGCAGCCAAGTCGGACAGCTTGAGGATACTGAAGCTTTCTTT. Amino acids: CAGSQVGQLEDTEAFF.